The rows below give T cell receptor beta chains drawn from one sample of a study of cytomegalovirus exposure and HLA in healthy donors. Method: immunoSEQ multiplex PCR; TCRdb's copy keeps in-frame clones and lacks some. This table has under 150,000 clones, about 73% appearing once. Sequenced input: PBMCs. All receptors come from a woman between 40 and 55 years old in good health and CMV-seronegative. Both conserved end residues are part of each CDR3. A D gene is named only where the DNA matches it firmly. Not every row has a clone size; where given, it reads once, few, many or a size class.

TGCGCCAGCAGCCAAGTGAGCTCGGCCGGGGAGCTGTTTTTT	CASSQVSSAGELFF	-	TRBJ2-2	TRBV4-3	-
TGTGCCAGCAGCTTAGCGTATGGGGCACCCCAGCATTTT	CASSLAYGAPQHF	-	TRBJ1-5	TRBV7-9	-
TGTGCCAGCAGCCTTTTTATGGAGAATGAGCAGTTCTTC	CASSLFMENEQFF	-	TRBJ2-1	TRBV7-2	-
TGTGCCAGCAGAGAGAGGACAGATACGCAGTATTTT	CASRERTDTQYF	-	TRBJ2-3	TRBV2	-
TGTGCCAGCAGTTACTCGGGGGGGCGGTCCTACGAGCAGTACTTC	CASSYSGGRSYEQYF	-	TRBJ2-7	TRBV6-6	-
TGTGCCAGCAGCTATGCCGGGAATCCCTACGAGCAGTACTTC	CASSYAGNPYEQYF	-	TRBJ2-7	TRBV7-8	few
TGCGCCAGCAGCTTGGGGGGCCTGAACACTGAAGCTTTCTTT	CASSLGGLNTEAFF	-	TRBJ1-1	TRBV5-1	-
TGCGCCAGCAGCCAACGGACTAGCGGGATTAATGAGCAGTTCTTC	CASSQRTSGINEQFF	TRBD2	TRBJ2-1	TRBV4-3	-
TGTGCCAGCAGCGGAAGACAGTACACCGGGGAGCTGTTTTTT	CASSGRQYTGELFF	-	TRBJ2-2	TRBV9	-
TGCGCCAGCAGCTTGTGGGGACTAGCGGGAGGAAGCACAGATACGCAGTATTTT	CASSLWGLAGGSTDTQYF	TRBD2	TRBJ2-3	TRBV5-1	-
TGTGCCAGCAGCATACAGGGGGCGAGCTACGAGCAGTACTTC	CASSIQGASYEQYF	TRBD1	TRBJ2-7	TRBV5-4	-
TGTGCCAGCAGTTTATTTACCGGGAGGGCTGGAAACACCATATATTTT	CASSLFTGRAGNTIYF	-	TRBJ1-3	TRBV28	once
TGTGCCAGCAGTTCTGGGGGGGGGAGCTCCTACAATGAGCAGTTCTTC	CASSSGGGSSYNEQFF	TRBD2	TRBJ2-1	TRBV27	-
TGTGCCAGCAGCTTAGGGGCGGGAGGTTACACCGGGGAGCTGTTTTTT	CASSLGAGGYTGELFF	TRBD2	TRBJ2-2	TRBV7-2	-
TGCGCCAGCAGCCTGACTAGCGCGGAGACCCAGTACTTC	CASSLTSAETQYF	TRBD2	TRBJ2-5	TRBV4-1	-
TGTGCCAGCAGTTTGTACAGTGGAAGCTCTGGAAACACCATATATTTT	CASSLYSGSSGNTIYF	-	TRBJ1-3	TRBV28	-
TGTGCCAGCAGCCGGACAGGTAGCTCCTACGAGCAGTACTTC	CASSRTGSSYEQYF	TRBD1	TRBJ2-7	TRBV2	-
TGTGCCAGCAGCTTAGGCAGCGGGAATTACGAGCAGTACTTC	CASSLGSGNYEQYF	TRBD2	TRBJ2-7	TRBV7-2	-
TGCGCCAGCAGCTGGTCGGGGACAGGCGGTGGCTACACCTTC	CASSWSGTGGGYTF	TRBD1	TRBJ1-2	TRBV5-1	few
TGTGCCAGCAGTGGTCCCGGAGATACGCAGTATTTT	CASSGPGDTQYF	-	TRBJ2-3	TRBV2	-
TGTGCCAGCAGAACCCCCGGAGGCGAGCAGTACTTC	CASRTPGGEQYF	-	TRBJ2-7	TRBV28	-
TGTGCCAGTGGTACCACCGGGACACGGACGGGAAAACTGTTTTTT	CASGTTGTRTGKLFF	-	TRBJ1-4	TRBV19	-
TGTGCCAGCAGTGAATCGAACAGGGGAGGTTCACCCCTCCACTTT	CASSESNRGGSPLHF	TRBD1	TRBJ1-6	TRBV6-1	-
TGTGCCAGCAGCTTTTCGGCCGGGGGGATTTTTAATGAGCAGTTCTTC	CASSFSAGGIFNEQFF	TRBD2	TRBJ2-1	TRBV5-4	-
TGTGCCTGGGGGACAGGGCCAAGGCATTCTGGAAACACCATATATTTT	CAWGTGPRHSGNTIYF	TRBD1	TRBJ1-3	TRBV30	-
TGTGCCAGTAGTAAACAGGCGGGGGGCTCTGGGGCCAACGTCCTGACTTTC	CASSKQAGGSGANVLTF	TRBD2	TRBJ2-6	TRBV19	once
TGTGCCAGCAGCTTACAAGGGAGCTATGGCTACACCTTC	CASSLQGSYGYTF	-	TRBJ1-2	TRBV7-9	-
TGTGCCAGCAGTGACGCGTGGAATTCACCCCTCCACTTT	CASSDAWNSPLHF	-	TRBJ1-6	TRBV2	-
TGCGCCAGCAGCAACCAAGGGGGCGGCACCGGGGAGCTGTTTTTT	CASSNQGGGTGELFF	TRBD1	TRBJ2-2	TRBV5-1	-
TGTGCCAGCAGTGACCCGTCCGGGACACTCTACGAGCAGTACTTC	CASSDPSGTLYEQYF	-	TRBJ2-7	TRBV6-1	-
TGTGCCAGCAAGATGTCAGTCTCTGGGGCCAACGTCCTGACTTTC	CASKMSVSGANVLTF	-	TRBJ2-6	TRBV6-1	-
TGCGCCAGCAGTGAGGGCGGGAGCACAGATACGCAGTATTTT	CASSEGGSTDTQYF	-	TRBJ2-3	TRBV10-1	once
TGCAGCGTTGAAGATCCTCGGTACCCCTATGGCTACACCTTC	CSVEDPRYPYGYTF	-	TRBJ1-2	TRBV29-1	-
TGTGCCAGCTCTCCCGGTCGGGGATTGAACTATGGCTACACCTTC	CASSPGRGLNYGYTF	-	TRBJ1-2	TRBV28	-
TGTGCCAGCAGCTTTGGAGGCCGCTCTGGAAACACCATATATTTT	CASSFGGRSGNTIYF	-	TRBJ1-3	TRBV7-9	-